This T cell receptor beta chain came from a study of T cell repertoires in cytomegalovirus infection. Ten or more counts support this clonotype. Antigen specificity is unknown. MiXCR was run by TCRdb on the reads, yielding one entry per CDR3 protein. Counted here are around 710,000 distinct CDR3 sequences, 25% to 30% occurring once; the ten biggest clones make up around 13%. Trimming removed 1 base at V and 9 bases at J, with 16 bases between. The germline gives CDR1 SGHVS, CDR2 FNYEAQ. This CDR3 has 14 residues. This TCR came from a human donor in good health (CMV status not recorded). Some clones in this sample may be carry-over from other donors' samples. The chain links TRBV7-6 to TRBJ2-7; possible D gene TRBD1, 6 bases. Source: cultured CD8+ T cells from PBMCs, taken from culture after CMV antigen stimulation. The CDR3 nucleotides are TGTGCCAGCAGCTTAGGAGGGACCCTACAGGGGCAGTACTTC. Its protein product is CASSLGGTLQGQYF.